The 4 T cell receptor beta chains reported below all come from one sample, sequenced in a study of T cell changes during pregnancy in multiple sclerosis. This table comes from immunoSEQ multiplex PCR, and its TCRdb copy is limited to in-frame clones, with some not included. This sample has over 65,000 clones, with 94% found just once. Source: peripheral blood, taken in the third trimester of pregnancy. These receptors all stem from a female donor with multiple sclerosis, enrolled in a pregnancy study.

Written as DNA, the CDR3 is TGTGCCAGCAGCTTAGAGGGGGCCGGGACAGCGCAAGAGACCCAGTACTTC. As protein: CASSLEGAGTAQETQYF. The chain links TRBV7-6 to TRBJ2-5; TRBD1 aligns across 7 bases. The CDR3 length is 17 residues. V was pared by 1 base and J by 2 bases, with 10 bases of the junction left unmatched. CDR1 and CDR2 from the germline V gene are SGHVS and FNYEAQ. Drawing the rest from reference TRBV7-6 and TRBJ2-5, the complete variable domain is GAGVSQSPRYKVTKRGQDVALRCDPISGHVSLYWYRQALGQGPEFLTYFNYEAQQDKSGLPNDRFSAERPEGSISTLTIQRTEQRDSAMYRCASSLEGAGTAQETQYFGPGTRLLVL.

The chain recombines TRBV11-1 with TRBJ2-1; TRBD1 matches at 8 bases. This CDR3 has 15 residues. Germline V gene data show CDR1 as SGHAT and CDR2 as FQDESV (reference sequence). J was trimmed by 2 bases and V by 6 bases; bases with no gene match: 6. CDR3 residues: CASRLRTGPYNEQFF. DNA for the CDR3: TGTGCCAGCAGGTTAAGGACAGGGCCCTACAATGAGCAGTTCTTC. Filled out from reference TRBV11-1 and TRBJ2-1, the complete variable domain reads EAEVAQSPRYKITEKSQAVAFWCDPISGHATLYWYRQILGQGPELLVQFQDESVVDDSQLPKDRFSAERLKGVDSTLKIQPAELGDSAMYLCASRLRTGPYNEQFFGPGTRLTVL.

This clone was seen more than once but under ten times. The CDR3 loop reads CASSPGQGRLQPQHF. The DNA for the CDR3 is TGCGCCAGCAGCCCGGGACAGGGAAGGTTGCAGCCCCAGCATTTT. The rearrangement uses TRBV5-1 and TRBJ1-5; 9 bases fit TRBD1. The CDR3 is 15 amino acids. V shed 4 bases and J 7 bases; nucleotides not matched to a gene: 9. Germline V gene lookup returns CDR1 SGHRS and CDR2 YFSETQ.

With respect to this clone: The identical CDR3 is also encoded by other nucleotide sequences in the sample. The V gene is TRBV27, the J gene TRBJ1-1; no clear D gene. This CDR3 spans 13 amino acids. Germline V gene lookup returns CDR1 MNHEY and CDR2 SMNVEV (reference sequence). Trimming removed 0 bases from V and 1 base from J, with 3 bases in between. The CDR3 sequence is CASSLSRNTEAFF. The CDR3 nucleotides read TGTGCCAGCAGTTTATCCAGGAACACTGAAGCTTTCTTT.